A single sample gave rise to the 20 T cell receptor beta chains below, sequenced in a study of early stage breast cancer tumors. Profiled with immunoSEQ multiplex PCR; TCRdb holds only in-frame clones, not every one. Among some 70,000 clones listed, roughly 84% were seen once. Sequencing was performed on blood. All receptors come from a person between 55 and 70 years old with breast cancer.

The rearrangement uses TRBV11-1 and TRBJ1-1; D is undetermined. CDR1 is SGHAT and CDR2 is FQDESV in the germline V gene (reference sequence). This CDR3 comprises 13 residues. V shed 8 bases and J shed 1 base, with 11 bases lying between them. CDR3 residues: CASANRQNTEAFF. DNA for the CDR3: TGTGCCAGCGCAAATCGCCAGAACACTGAAGCTTTCTTT.

The chain uses TRBV7-8 and TRBJ1-2; no clear D. The germline V gene has CDR1 SGHVS and CDR2 FQNEAQ. The CDR3 is 16 amino acids. Trimming cost V 5 bases and J 4 bases, with 20 bases left between them. In DNA, the CDR3 is TGTGCCAGCAGCGCCTCCATTTGGGGTCGAGGCTATGGCTACACCTTC. Amino acids: CASSASIWGRGYGYTF.

The chain recombines TRBV15 with TRBJ2-5; D perhaps matches TRBD1 (5 bases). V shed 3 bases and J shed 2 bases, with 19 bases lying between them. Germline CDR1 is LNHNV and CDR2 is YYDKDF (reference sequence). There are 17 residues in the CDR3. In DNA form, the CDR3 reads TGTGCCACCAGCAGGGGGCAGGCCGCAAACCGGCAAGAGACCCAGTACTTC. This gives the protein CATSRGQAANRQETQYF.

The chain uses TRBV7-3 and TRBJ2-1, with 9 bases fitting TRBD1. Germline-derived CDR1 and CDR2 are SGHTA and FQGTGA. After removal of 5 bases from V and 3 bases from J, the junction contained 2 bases not matched to a gene. This CDR3 has 14 amino acids. The DNA of the CDR3 is TGTGCCAGCAGCCGGGACAGGGACTACAATGAGCAGTTCTTC. It encodes CASSRDRDYNEQFF.

There are a few counts of this clone. The CDR3 region is CASSFRQVSYGYTF. CDR3 nucleotides: TGTGCCAGCAGCTTCCGTCAGGTGAGCTATGGCTACACCTTC. V is TRBV5-5 and J is TRBJ1-2; D not resolved. The germline gives CDR1 SGHKS, CDR2 YYEKEE (reference sequence). V was cut by 2 bases and J by 4 bases, with 12 bases left in between. This CDR3 contains 14 residues.

CDR3 in DNA: TGTGCCAGCAGGCTCTCGGGGACTAGCGTCACCGGGGAGCTGTTTTTT. Protein: CASRLSGTSVTGELFF. The gene calls are TRBV7-3 and TRBJ2-2; the match to TRBD2 covers 10 bases. Germline V gene data show CDR1 as SGHTA and CDR2 as FQGTGA. The CDR3 totals 16 residues. V lost 6 bases and J lost 4; bases outside the gene matches: 8.

This chain joins TRBV11-2 and TRBJ2-6; D possibly corresponds to TRBD1 (6 bases). The length of the CDR3 is 16 residues. The germline V gene encodes CDR1 SGHAT and CDR2 FQNNGV. Trimming took 5 bases from V and 0 from J, leaving 11 bases between them. CDR3 bases: TGTGCCAGCAGCGCGACAGGCGCCTCTGGGGCCAACGTCCTGACTTTC. It codes for CASSATGASGANVLTF. The variable domain in full, completed from reference TRBV11-2 and TRBJ2-6, reads EAGVAQSPRYKIIEKRQSVAFWCNPISGHATLYWYQQILGQGPKLLIQFQNNGVVDDSQLPKDRFSAERLKGVDSTLKIQPAKLEDSAVYLCASSATGASGANVLTFGAGSRLTVL.

The chain combines TRBV10-3 with TRBJ2-3, with 11 bases that match TRBD2. This CDR3 comprises 14 residues. The germline CDR1 and CDR2 sequences are ENHRY and SYGVKD. V trimming: 5 bases; J trimming: 5 bases; junction bases outside the gene matches: 3. The CDR3 protein is CAISILAGEDTQYF. The CDR3 bases are TGTGCCATCAGTATACTAGCGGGAGAAGATACGCAGTATTTT.

The rearrangement links TRBV7-3 to TRBJ2-1; D tentatively fits TRBD1 or TRBD2 (5 bases each). Trimming took 5 bases from V and 8 from J, leaving 13 bases between them. This CDR3 has 13 amino acids. Germline V gives CDR1 SGHTA, CDR2 FQGTGA. CDR3 sequence: CASSPSRGDEQFF. The CDR3, as DNA: TGTGCCAGCAGCCCCTCCCGAGGGGATGAGCAGTTCTTC.

This clone was recorded only once. V and J are TRBV6-5 and TRBJ2-3, with TRBD1 identical over 8 bases. The germline CDR1 and CDR2 sequences are MNHEY and SVGAGI. V gave up 6 bases and J gave up 4 bases; unmatched junction bases: 6. The CDR3 covers 14 residues. The CDR3 is CASSDRGGSDTQYF. The CDR3 DNA reads as TGTGCCAGCAGCGACAGGGGCGGGTCAGATACGCAGTATTTT.

The V and J genes are TRBV5-1 and TRBJ1-6; 8 bases agree with TRBD1. This CDR3 has 16 amino acids. With V trimmed by 5 bases and J by 8 bases, 12 bases remained unmatched. CDR1 SGHRS and CDR2 YFSETQ come from the germline V gene. The CDR3 sequence: CASRLNPGTGDSPLHF. The CDR3 DNA is TGCGCCAGCAGATTGAACCCCGGGACAGGTGATTCACCCCTCCACTTT.

There are a few counts of this clone. The CDR3 coding sequence is TGTGCCATCAGTGTTCTCAATGAGCAGTTCTTC. Translation: CAISVLNEQFF. The chain joins TRBV10-3 to TRBJ2-1; D not resolved. The germline V and J ends were trimmed by 4 bases and 6 bases, with 4 bases remaining between them. This CDR3 contains 11 residues. CDR1 and CDR2 from the germline V gene are ENHRY and SYGVKD.

This clone turned up a few times. The chain carries TRBV30 and TRBJ1-1; no reliable D call. Trimming left V 3 bases short and J 9 bases short, with 14 bases between. The germline CDR1 and CDR2 sequences are GTSNPN and SVGIG (reference sequence). This CDR3 region has 12 residues. CDR3 loop: CAWSQRREKAFF. CDR3 coding DNA: TGTGCCTGGAGCCAAAGGAGGGAGAAAGCTTTCTTT.

CDR3 protein: CASSAQQGANVLTF. The CDR3 DNA reads TGTGCCAGCAGCGCACAACAGGGTGCCAACGTCCTGACTTTC. J is TRBJ2-6 and V is TRBV11-3; D might be TRBD1 (6 bases). Germline CDR1 and CDR2: SGHNT and YENEEA. The CDR3 length is 14 residues. Trimming pared 5 bases from V and 7 bases from J, leaving 12 bases between.

About this clone itself: The junction departs from the called germline gene at one end, perhaps through a read error. The rearrangement joins TRBV6-5 to TRBJ1-5; D gene unclear. Germline assignment: CDR1 MNHEY and CDR2 SVGAGI. This CDR3 is 13 amino acids long. Written as DNA, the CDR3 is TGTGCCAGCAGTTACTCTAGCGATCAGCCCCAGCATTTT. Protein: CASSYSSDQPQHF.

In DNA form, the CDR3 reads TGTGCCAGCACCGTCCGGGACCCCCAGGACCAGCATTTT. This encodes CASTVRDPQDQHF. The chain links TRBV6-1 to TRBJ1-5; D might be TRBD1 (5 bases). The CDR3 consists of 13 residues. Trimming took 7 bases from V and 12 from J, leaving 19 bases between them. CDR1 and CDR2 from the germline V gene are MNHNS and SASEGT.

The chain combines TRBV20-1 with TRBJ2-4; the match to TRBD1 covers 8 bases. Per germline, CDR1 DFQATT and CDR2 SNEGSKA (reference sequence). The V gene end was trimmed by 5 bases and the J gene end by 8 bases; junction bases not matched to a gene: 2. The CDR3 is 11 amino acids. The CDR3: CSADRGDIQYF. The CDR3 DNA is TGCAGTGCTGACAGGGGAGACATTCAGTACTTC.

The chain uses TRBV29-1 and TRBJ2-1; 8 bases match TRBD2. Trimming cost V 6 bases and J 0 bases; bases outside gene matches: 13. CDR1 and CDR2 (germline): SQVTM, ANQGSEA. The CDR3 consists of 17 residues. The CDR3 nucleotides read TGCAGCGTAACTGATGGCGGGGGGACGAGCTCCTACAATGAGCAGTTCTTC. Translation gives CSVTDGGGTSSYNEQFF.

DNA of the CDR3: TGTGCCAGCACCCGGGACGGAGTTTCAGATACGCAGTATTTT. Its translation is CASTRDGVSDTQYF. The chain has TRBV6-5 and TRBJ2-3; D may correspond to TRBD1 or TRBD2 (5 bases each). The CDR3 is 14 residues long. Per germline, CDR1 MNHEY and CDR2 SVGAGI. Deletions cut 7 bases from V and 4 bases from J, with 15 bases between.

This rearrangement joins TRBV7-8 to TRBJ2-7; D not certain. V lost 5 bases to trimming and J lost 3 bases, with 14 bases between them. Germline V gene sequence: CDR1 SGHVS, CDR2 FQNEAQ. This CDR3 has 14 amino acids. As DNA, the CDR3 is TGTGCCAGCAGCCCCAAGGGTTGGGGCTACGAGCAGTACTTC. This translates into CASSPKGWGYEQYF.